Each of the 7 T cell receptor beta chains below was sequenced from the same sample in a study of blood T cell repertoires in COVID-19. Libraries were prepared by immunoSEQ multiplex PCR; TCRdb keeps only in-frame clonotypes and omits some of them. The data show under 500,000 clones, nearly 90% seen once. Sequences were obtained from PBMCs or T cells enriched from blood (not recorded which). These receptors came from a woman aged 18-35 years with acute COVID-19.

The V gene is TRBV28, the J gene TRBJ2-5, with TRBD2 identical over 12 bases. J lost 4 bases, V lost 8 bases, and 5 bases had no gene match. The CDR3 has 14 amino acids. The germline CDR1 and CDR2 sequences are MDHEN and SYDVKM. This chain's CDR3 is CASSTSGSVETQYF. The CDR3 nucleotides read TGTGCCAGCTCGACTAGCGGGAGTGTAGAGACCCAGTACTTC.

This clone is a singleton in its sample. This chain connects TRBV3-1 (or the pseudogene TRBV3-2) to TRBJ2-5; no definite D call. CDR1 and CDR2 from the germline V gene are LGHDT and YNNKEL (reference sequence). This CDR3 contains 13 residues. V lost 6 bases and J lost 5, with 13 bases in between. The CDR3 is CASSRRGPETQYF. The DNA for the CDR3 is TGTGCCAGCAGTCGGAGAGGTCCGGAGACCCAGTACTTC.

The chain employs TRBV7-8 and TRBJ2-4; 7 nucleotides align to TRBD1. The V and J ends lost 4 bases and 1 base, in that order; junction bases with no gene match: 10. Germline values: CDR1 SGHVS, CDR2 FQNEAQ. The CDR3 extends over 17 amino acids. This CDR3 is CASSWFSTGSAKNIQYF. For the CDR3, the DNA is TGTGCCAGCAGCTGGTTCTCGACAGGGTCGGCCAAAAACATTCAGTACTTC.

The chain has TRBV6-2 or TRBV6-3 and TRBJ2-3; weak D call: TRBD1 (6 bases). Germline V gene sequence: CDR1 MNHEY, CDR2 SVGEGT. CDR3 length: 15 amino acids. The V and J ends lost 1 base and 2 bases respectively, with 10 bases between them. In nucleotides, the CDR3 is TGTGCCAGCAGTTACTTCGGACAGAACACAGATACGCAGTATTTT. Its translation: CASSYFGQNTDTQYF.

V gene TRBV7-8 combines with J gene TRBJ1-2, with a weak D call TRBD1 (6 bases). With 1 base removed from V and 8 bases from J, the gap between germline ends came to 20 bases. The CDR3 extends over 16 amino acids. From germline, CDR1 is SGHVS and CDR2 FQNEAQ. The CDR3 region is CASSLVRTATLRGYTF. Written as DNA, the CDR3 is TGTGCCAGCAGCTTAGTCCGGACAGCCACTCTGAGAGGCTACACCTTC.

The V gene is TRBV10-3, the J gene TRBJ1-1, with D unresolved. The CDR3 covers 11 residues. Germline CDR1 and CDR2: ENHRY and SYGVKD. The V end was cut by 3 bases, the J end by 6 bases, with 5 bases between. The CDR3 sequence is CAISEASEAFF. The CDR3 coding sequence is TGTGCCATCAGTGAAGCTTCTGAAGCTTTCTTT.

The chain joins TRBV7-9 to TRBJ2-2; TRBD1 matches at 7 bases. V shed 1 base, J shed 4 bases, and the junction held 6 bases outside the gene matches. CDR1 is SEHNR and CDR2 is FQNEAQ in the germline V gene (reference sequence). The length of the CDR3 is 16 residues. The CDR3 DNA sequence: TGTGCCAGCAGCTTAGTTGGCAGGGGGTCCACCGGGGAGCTGTTTTTT. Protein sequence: CASSLVGRGSTGELFF.